This T cell receptor (beta chain) was retrieved from a study of T cells after yellow fever vaccination. Each CDR3 protein gets one entry after TCRdb re-called the 5' RACE reads with MiXCR. The top ten clones hold more than 12% of a sample with some 600,000 distinct CDR3 sequences, more than 9% of them seen once. This CDR3 is 15 amino acids long. The germline CDR1 and CDR2 sequences are MNHEY and SMNVEV (reference sequence). After removal of 10 bases from V and 9 bases from J, the junction contained 11 bases not matched to a gene. A few counts support this clonotype. This chain links TRBV27 with TRBJ2-1, with TRBD2 matching 14 bases. The starting material was PBMCs, obtained on the day of the yellow fever booster vaccination. This sequence originates from a man aged 25-45 years who received the YFV17D yellow fever vaccine. The CDR3 region is CATLLLGLAGVEQFF. The CDR3 DNA reads as TGTGCCACCTTGCTCCTGGGACTAGCGGGAGTTGAGCAGTTCTTC.